This T cell receptor beta chain was sequenced in a study of T cells in Graves' hyperthyroidism and ophthalmopathy (dated by TCRdb to about 2019). For context, the study as a whole: TCR V-J signatures able to tell the groups apart were searched for in a discovery cohort of approximately 95 patients, of whom over 40 had Graves' ophthalmopathy and around 58 had stable Graves' hyperthyroidism. An independent validation cohort of 18 to 20 hyperthyroidism patients and 15 or so patients who later progressed to ophthalmopathy tested prospective prediction of ophthalmopathy. The approximately 90 discovery patients were divided at random into training and test sets in a 7:3 ratio. Thyroid tissue and blood T-cell repertoires from over 5 Graves' hyperthyroidism patients were also compared in the study. After blood sampling, hyperthyroidism patients were treated with methimazole at a starting dose of 30 mg daily, and ophthalmopathy patients were treated with high-dose intravenous methylprednisolone. According to the paper, TCR Vbeta CDR3 sequencing was carried out on 135 peripheral blood samples, which came from 40 to 45 ophthalmopathy, about 75 hyperthyroidism and roughly 17 progressor patients. Study-wide conclusions, independent of this receptor: Ophthalmopathy was separated from stable hyperthyroidism by a 13 V-J signature model, with 87.88% sensitivity and 81% to 82% specificity obtained in cross-validation and 80%/75% obtained in testing. No statistical method was used to set the sample size in advance, and investigators knew the group allocation. In validation, the model predicted progression to ophthalmopathy with 55% to 71% sensitivity and over 72% specificity, a median of 6.5 months before onset. Blood samples also contained most of the expanded thyroid clonotypes (frequency above 0.001), which suggests that blood repertoires may reflect thyroid immune responses.

Exclusion was applied to patients with uncontrolled infections, other autoimmune diseases, pregnancy or lactation. Diagnoses were established on the basis of clinical symptoms, serum thyroxine and TRAb, thyroid ultrasound, and orbital computed tomography. Trizol reagent was used to extract total RNA, and RNA quality was then checked on an Agilent 2100 Bioanalyzer. Amplification of TCR beta CDR3 regions was carried out from RNA transcripts. The TCR CDR3 was subjected to a first round of RT-PCR using the HTBI primer set and the Qiagen OneStep RT-PCR kit. A second multiplex PCR round built the libraries, followed by size selection and purification. The libraries were sequenced on an Illumina HiSeq2000 using paired-end 100 bp reads. The original methods were these. SOAPnuke was used to process the raw data, throwing out any read that contained adapters or uncalled bases, had a mean Phred below 15, or lacked an exact constant-primer or identifier match. COPE v1.2.5 was used to merge the high-quality paired reads, and each unique nucleotide sequence was defined as a clonotype. MiTCR v1.1 was used to align clonotypes to the IMGT TRBV, TRBD and TRBJ reference segments. The analysis was restricted to V-J combinations with a frequency above 0.0001, which together covered 99% to 99.2% of the repertoires. The TCS score was defined as the ratio of F50 (clonal expansion) to E x V (chaos), calculated using BLOSUM62-based TCRdist between CDR3 peptides within each V-J. Welch's t-statistics and random forest reduced just over 500 V-J features to about 13, which were used in a naive Bayes classifier (R e1071). Thyroid-blood repertoire similarity was quantified with the Morisita-Horn index. The public reads were reanalyzed by TCRdb: fastp trimming at Q25, MiXCR alignment, in-frame beta chains only. One record per CDR3 amino acid sequence lists the most common genes and DNA. None of the V and J calls come from the authors' own analysis; TCRdb made them. Present in this sample are 600,000 to 700,000 distinct CDR3 sequences, roughly 45% of which were seen just once. The ten biggest clones cover approximately 7.2% of the sample.

As encoded in the germline V gene, CDR1 is WSHSY while CDR2 is SAAADI. The CDR3 spans 14 residues, counting both ends. Left in the record is the CDR3 DNA by itself, 42 bases read in frame from the first base. Of note for this clonotype: Its antigen is not yet known. The CDR3 carries no conserved terminal phenylalanine or tryptophan, so it likely arises from a read error.

Rearrangement joined TRBV10-2 to TRBJ2-5; the D region possibly corresponds to TRBD1 (6 bases align). The TCR was taken from an adult man with Graves' disease, either hyperthyroidism or ophthalmopathy (not recorded which). Sequencing used peripheral blood or thyroid tissue (not recorded which). The DNA reads TGTGCCAGCAGCCGAAACAGGGAACGAGAGACCCAGTACCTC. This sequence encodes CASSRNRERETQYL.